The rows below give T cell receptor beta chains drawn from one sample of a study of shared clonotypes between healthy human individuals. Clones were sequenced by immunoSEQ multiplex PCR, and TCRdb holds only the in-frame ones, with some missing. The sample has millions of clones, just over 90% seen once; the top ten hold roughly 1.8%. The sequencing sample was made of naive CD8+ T cells from PBMCs. These receptors originate from a man in his late teens or twenties in good health. Some clones in this sample may be carry-over from other donors' samples. CDR3s include the opening cysteine and the closing phenylalanine or tryptophan. Fields, in order: CDR3 DNA, CDR3 protein, V gene, D gene, clone size, J gene. D genes are given only for firm matches. Expanded clones are given a class, and other clones once, few, many or no size at all.

TGCGCCAGCAGCTTGGGCCTTCTTGTTGAGCGGACGGATGAAAAACTGTTTTTT,CASSLGLLVERTDEKLFF,TRBV5-1,-,-,TRBJ1-4
TGTGCCAGCAGCTTAGGCCCCGAGCAGTACTTC,CASSLGPEQYF,TRBV11-3,-,once,TRBJ2-7
TGTGCCAGCAGTGATGAGGCTCCGGAGACCCAGTACTTC,CASSDEAPETQYF,TRBV6-1,-,-,TRBJ2-5
TGTGCCAGTAGACACGACAGGGGGCTTCCCACCGGGGAGCTGTTTTTT,CASRHDRGLPTGELFF,TRBV19,TRBD1,-,TRBJ2-2
TGTGCCAGCAGTTTGCACTATAATTCACCCCTCCACTTT,CASSLHYNSPLHF,TRBV27,-,-,TRBJ1-6
TGTGCCAGCAGTCTCATAGCGGGAGTTTCAGGGGAGCTGTTTTTT,CASSLIAGVSGELFF,TRBV28,TRBD2,once,TRBJ2-2
TGTGCCAGCAGCCCCCGGATCTGGGCTGGCTACGAGCAGTACTTC,CASSPRIWAGYEQYF,TRBV5-5,-,once,TRBJ2-7
TGTGCCAGCAGTGCCATATTCATTTCTGGGGCCAACGTCCTGACTTTC,CASSAIFISGANVLTF,TRBV2,-,-,TRBJ2-6
TGTGCCAGCAGTCCAGAAGATGGACTAGCGGGAGTCAATGAGCAGTTCTTC,CASSPEDGLAGVNEQFF,TRBV28,TRBD2,-,TRBJ2-1
TGTGCCAGCAGCCCCGGACTTCCCTACGAGCAGTACTTC,CASSPGLPYEQYF,TRBV7-6,-,-,TRBJ2-7
TGTGCCAGCAGCTTAGAGTCGCGGTTCTCCTACGAGCAGTACTTC,CASSLESRFSYEQYF,TRBV13,-,-,TRBJ2-7
TGTGCCAGCAGGACAAGCGGGAGGGCCCCGATCATAGCCCAGTACTTC,CASRTSGRAPIIAQYF,TRBV7-2,TRBD2,-,TRBJ2-5
TGTGCCATCAGCAACACTGGGACAGGGTTGGGAGAGCAGTACTTC,CAISNTGTGLGEQYF,TRBV10-3,TRBD1,-,TRBJ2-7
TGTGCCAGCAGCCCTCCCGGGACCCTAATTCGTGAGCAGTTCTTC,CASSPPGTLIREQFF,TRBV7-9,-,-,TRBJ2-1
TGTGCCAGCAGCTTTGGCAGGTCCTACGAGCAGTACTTC,CASSFGRSYEQYF,TRBV5-4,-,-,TRBJ2-7
TGTGCCAGCAGCGCAGGAGCCGGGGTACCAGATACGCAGTATTTT,CASSAGAGVPDTQYF,TRBV7-8,-,once,TRBJ2-3
TGTGCCAGCAGTCCCGAGGACAGGGAGGAGTACTTC,CASSPEDREEYF,TRBV6-1,TRBD1,once,TRBJ2-4
TGTGCCAGCAGGAGCTCATGGGGGGCGCGGACTGAAGCTTTCTTT,CASRSSWGARTEAFF,TRBV27,-,-,TRBJ1-1
TGTGCCAGCAGCTTGCATGGGTCGGACGCTGAAGCTTTCTTT,CASSLHGSDAEAFF,TRBV5-8,-,-,TRBJ1-1
TGTGCCAGCAGTTTTCCCCGGACTTTCACAGATACGCAGTATTTT,CASSFPRTFTDTQYF,TRBV27,-,-,TRBJ2-3
TGTGCCTGGAGTCTCGCAGAGGTAGGGTCCTACGAGCAGTACTTC,CAWSLAEVGSYEQYF,TRBV30,-,-,TRBJ2-7
TGCGCCAGCAGCCAAGCCCGACGGGAAAAACTGTTTTTT,CASSQARREKLFF,TRBV4-1,-,-,TRBJ1-4
TGTGCCAGCAGCGTCGGACAGGGCCTTAGAGAGCAGTACTTC,CASSVGQGLREQYF,TRBV9,TRBD1,-,TRBJ2-7
TGTGCCTGGAGTTCACCGGGACAGGGACACCACGAGCAGTACTTC,CAWSSPGQGHHEQYF,TRBV30,TRBD1,once,TRBJ2-7